A single sample is the source of the 30 T cell receptor beta chains below, sequenced in a study of a mutant IDH1 vaccine in newly diagnosed glioma. Time point of the sample: week 11, during vaccination. All doses held 300 ug of mutant IDH1 20-mer peptide, with topical imiquimod. What these receptors recognize is not known. The repertoire was sequenced with immunoSEQ multiplex PCR; TCRdb's copy has only in-frame clones and lacks some. The sample yields 60,000 or so clones, around nine tenths seen once. The material sequenced was PBMCs, taken from a glioma patient whose treatment included an IDH1 peptide vaccine. The source of these receptors is a man in his forties with glioma.

The genes are TRBV6-1 and TRBJ2-5, with 9 bases aligning to TRBD2. This CDR3 is built from 15 residues. From germline, CDR1 is MNHNS and CDR2 SASEGT. The ends lost 1 base at V and 5 bases at J; junction bases unmatched: 5. CDR3 sequence reads: CASSEGRLAVETQYF. The CDR3, as DNA: TGTGCCAGCAGTGAAGGTCGACTAGCGGTCGAGACCCAGTACTTC.

The gene calls are TRBV27 and TRBJ1-4; D is unresolved. CDR1 is MNHEY, CDR2 SMNVEV, per germline (reference sequence). The V gene lost 8 bases and the J gene lost 7 bases, with 17 bases spanning the gap. The CDR3 totals 14 residues. CDR3 DNA: TGTGCCAGCGGGCGGCCAGGTCCAGGTGAAAAACTGTTTTTT. Amino acid sequence: CASGRPGPGEKLFF.

This clone was seen just once. The chain has TRBV30 and TRBJ1-1; no clear D. V was shortened by 4 bases and J by 6 bases, with 9 bases between the two germline ends. The CDR3 runs to 11 residues. In germline, CDR1 is GTSNPN, CDR2 SVGIG (reference sequence). CDR3 nucleotides: TGTGCCTGGAACATAGGCGCTGAAGCTTTCTTT. Translating gives CAWNIGAEAFF.

The J gene is TRBJ2-5, the V gene TRBV30, with TRBD2 matching over 13 bases. The germline CDR1 and CDR2 sequences are GTSNPN and SVGIG (reference sequence). V was pared by 4 bases and J by 5 bases, with 1 base of the junction left unmatched. The CDR3 totals 13 residues. The CDR3 loop reads CAWTLAGGETQYF. The CDR3 DNA reads as TGTGCCTGGACACTAGCGGGGGGGGAGACCCAGTACTTC.

This sequence joins TRBV18 and TRBJ2-7; D unresolved. The CDR3 consists of 14 residues. Between the trimmed V and J ends, which lost 3 bases and 0 bases, there was a span of 9 bases. The germline V gene has CDR1 KGHSH and CDR2 LQKENI. The DNA for the CDR3 is TGTGCCAGCTCACCCGGGTTGAGCTCCTACGAGCAGTACTTC. Translated: CASSPGLSSYEQYF.

The chain links TRBV7-9 to TRBJ1-1; D is ambiguous. Looked up from germline, CDR1 is SEHNR and CDR2 is FQNEAQ (reference sequence). This CDR3 spans 13 amino acids. Deletions cut 7 bases from V and 2 bases from J, with 11 bases between. The CDR3 is CASTLTPNTEAFF. Here the CDR3 DNA reads TGTGCCAGCACCCTGACACCAAACACTGAAGCTTTCTTT.

This clone is a singleton in its sample. V and J are TRBV5-6 and TRBJ1-1; tentative D call: TRBD1 (5 bases). Germline V gene data show CDR1 as SGHDT and CDR2 as YYEEEE. CDR3 length equals 15 residues. The V end lost 0 bases, the J end lost 4 bases, and 13 bases lay between the germline ends. CDR3 nucleotide sequence: TGTGCCAGCAGCTTGGATTTCGGGGGGATCACTGAAGCTTTCTTT. Amino acid sequence: CASSLDFGGITEAFF.

The DNA for the CDR3 is TGCGCCAGCAGCGTAAGAGGGGGGTCAGGCTCTGGGGCCAACGTCCTGACTTTC. As protein: CASSVRGGSGSGANVLTF. The chain carries TRBV4-1 and TRBJ2-6; D may correspond to TRBD1 or TRBD2 (6 bases each). V lost 5 bases, J lost 0 bases, and 17 bases lay in between. There are 18 residues in the CDR3. The V gene's germline CDR1 is MGHRA and CDR2 YSYEKL.

This clone appeared once. V is TRBV27 and J is TRBJ2-3; unclear D gene. The germline CDR1 and CDR2 sequences are MNHEY and SMNVEV (reference sequence). V lost 2 bases, J lost 2 bases, and 5 bases lay in between. The CDR3 has 13 amino acids. CDR3 sequence reads: CASSLGPTDTQYF. CDR3 coding DNA: TGTGCCAGCAGTTTAGGCCCCACAGATACGCAGTATTTT.

This chain uses TRBV6-5 with TRBJ2-1; 14 bases line up with TRBD2. Trimming removed 5 bases from V and 9 bases from J; junction bases left unmatched: 3. The V gene's germline CDR1 is MNHEY and CDR2 SVGAGI. This CDR3 comprises 14 residues. The CDR3 coding sequence is TGTGCCAGCAGTAGGGGACTAGCGGGAGTTGAGCAGTTCTTC. As protein: CASSRGLAGVEQFF.

J is TRBJ1-5 and V is TRBV15; weak D call: TRBD1 (6 bases). The germline V gene encodes CDR1 LNHNV and CDR2 YYDKDF (reference sequence). The length of the CDR3 is 15 residues. With 0 bases removed from V and 1 base from J, the gap between germline ends came to 7 bases. CDR3 sequence reads: CATSRDRGSNQPQHF. CDR3 nucleotides: TGTGCCACCAGCAGAGACAGGGGAAGCAATCAGCCCCAGCATTTT.

This chain joins TRBV6-1 and TRBJ2-5, with 9 bases lining up with TRBD2. V shed 3 bases and J 6 bases; nucleotides not matched to a gene: 5. Germline CDR1 is MNHNS and CDR2 is SASEGT. The CDR3 contains 14 residues. CDR3 sequence: CASSDSGSVKTQYF. The CDR3 DNA follows: TGTGCCAGCAGTGATAGCGGGAGTGTGAAGACCCAGTACTTC.

This clone was picked up a small number of times. CDR3 in DNA: TGTGCCAGCTCACCACCGTATGGAAACGAGCAGTACTTC. It encodes CASSPPYGNEQYF. The chain is built from TRBV18 and TRBJ2-7; no reliable D call. With 0 bases removed from V and 5 bases from J, the gap between germline ends came to 8 bases. This CDR3 has 13 residues. Germline values: CDR1 KGHSH, CDR2 LQKENI.

This chain connects TRBV7-9 to TRBJ2-2; 14 bases are a match to TRBD2. The germline gives CDR1 SEHNR, CDR2 FQNEAQ (reference sequence). The CDR3 loop spans 16 amino acids. Trimming at V came to 5 bases and at J to 8 bases, leaving 7 bases not matched to a gene. The CDR3 nucleotides are TGTGCCAGCAGCCAACCGGGACTAGCGGGAGCAGGGGAGCTGTTTTTT. Translation: CASSQPGLAGAGELFF.

The V gene is TRBV7-5, the J gene TRBJ1-5. TRBV7-5 is assigned pseudogene status. This CDR3 has 14 amino acids. Here the CDR3 reads CARSLACTNQPQHF. The CDR3 DNA is TGTGCCAGAAGCTTAGCCTGTACCAATCAGCCCCAGCATTTT.

The chain carries TRBV5-6 and TRBJ2-7; tentatively, D is TRBD1 (5 bases). This CDR3 contains 18 residues. The germline V and J ends were trimmed by 0 bases and 1 base, with 20 bases remaining between them. Germline V CDR1 and CDR2: SGHDT, YYEEEE. The CDR3 region has the DNA TGTGCCAGCAGCTTGGTGGCAGGGCTCCCCTCGTTTTCCTACGAGCAGTACTTC. This sequence encodes CASSLVAGLPSFSYEQYF. Filled out from reference TRBV5-6 and TRBJ2-7, the complete variable domain reads DAGVTQSPTHLIKTRGQQVTLRCSPKSGHDTVSWYQQALGQGPQFIFQYYEEEERQRGNFPDRFSGHQFPNYSSELNVNALLLGDSALYLCASSLVAGLPSFSYEQYFGPGTRLTVT.

A single count supports this clone. The chain carries TRBV19 and TRBJ2-1; 14 nucleotides match TRBD2. CDR3 length: 14 amino acids. Trimming at V came to 6 bases and at J to 9 bases, leaving 4 bases not matched to a gene. The germline V gene has CDR1 LNHDA and CDR2 SQIVND (reference sequence). The CDR3 DNA reads as TGTGCCAGTAGGGGACTAGCGGGAGCGGGTGAGCAGTTCTTC. The encoded protein is CASRGLAGAGEQFF.

The V call is TRBV19, the J call TRBJ2-7; TRBD1 is a possible D gene (5 bases). CDR3 size: 13 residues. Trimming took 3 bases from V and 4 from J, leaving 10 bases between them. Germline V CDR1 and CDR2: LNHDA, SQIVND (reference sequence). The CDR3 bases are TGTGCCAGTAGTATCTGGTCAGGGTACGAGCAGTACTTC. Encoded protein: CASSIWSGYEQYF.

This sequence joins TRBV11-2 and TRBJ2-5, with a tentative D call TRBD2 (5 bases). The CDR3 consists of 15 residues. Per germline, CDR1 SGHAT and CDR2 FQNNGV. V was shortened by 5 bases and J by 4 bases, with 17 bases between the two germline ends. The CDR3 DNA is TGTGCCAGCAGCCAGGTAACGGGGAACGGAGAGACCCAGTACTTC. Protein: CASSQVTGNGETQYF.

The chain carries TRBV5-4 and TRBJ1-4; weak D call: TRBD1 (5 bases). V gave up 0 bases and J gave up 1 base, with 13 bases separating them. The CDR3 totals 17 residues. Germline V gives CDR1 SGHNT, CDR2 YYREEE (reference sequence). In DNA, the CDR3 is TGTGCCAGCAGCTTGGGGGGGACGGGCGGAACTAATGAAAAACTGTTTTTT. It codes for CASSLGGTGGTNEKLFF.

V and J are TRBV7-6 and TRBJ2-7; D unresolved. This CDR3 region has 13 residues. Trimming left V 1 base short and J 3 bases short, with 7 bases between. Germline V gene data show CDR1 as SGHVS and CDR2 as FNYEAQ. In DNA form, the CDR3 reads TGTGCCAGCAGCTTAGGAGAGATCTACGAGCAGTACTTC. Protein product: CASSLGEIYEQYF.

The chain recombines TRBV27 with TRBJ1-5, with TRBD1 identical over 8 bases. V lost 6 bases to trimming and J lost 7 bases; unmatched junction nucleotides: 5. The CDR3 loop spans 13 amino acids. Germline CDR1 and CDR2: MNHEY and SMNVEV (reference sequence). DNA of the CDR3: TGTGCCAGCAGACCCGACAGGGGCCAGCCCCAGCATTTT. Translating it yields CASRPDRGQPQHF.

In nucleotides, the CDR3 is TGTGCCAGCAGTTACGAACCACAGGGAGCTGAAGCTTTCTTT. Its translation: CASSYEPQGAEAFF. V is TRBV6-6 and J is TRBJ1-1, with a possible D match to TRBD1 (6 bases). Germline V gives CDR1 MNHNY, CDR2 SVGAGI (reference sequence). Trimming pared 2 bases from V and 6 bases from J, leaving 13 bases between. This CDR3 is built from 14 residues.

This chain connects TRBV28 to TRBJ2-1, with 7 bases that match TRBD1. Trimming removed 5 bases from V and 6 bases from J; junction bases left unmatched: 13. The germline V gene has CDR1 MDHEN and CDR2 SYDVKM. The CDR3 is 16 residues long. The chain's CDR3 is CASSQIQGSPSNEQFF. For the CDR3, the DNA is TGTGCCAGCAGTCAGATACAGGGGAGTCCCTCCAATGAGCAGTTCTTC. The whole variable domain, remainder taken from reference TRBV28 and TRBJ2-1, is DVKVTQSSRYLVKRTGEKVFLECVQDMDHENMFWYRQDPGLGLRLIYFSYDVKMKEKGDIPEGYSVSREKKERFSLILESASTNQTSMYLCASSQIQGSPSNEQFFGPGTRLTVL.

The chain employs TRBV7-2 and TRBJ2-2; no definite D call. V lost 0 bases and J lost 4, with 6 bases in between. CDR1 SGHTA and CDR2 FQGNSA come from the germline V gene. The CDR3 has 14 residues. The CDR3 sequence is CASSLAGRTGELFF. In DNA form, the CDR3 reads TGTGCCAGCAGCTTAGCGGGTCGCACCGGGGAGCTGTTTTTT.

V is TRBV2 and J is TRBJ2-1; 10 bases match TRBD1. CDR3 length equals 15 residues. Germline values: CDR1 SNHLY, CDR2 FYNNEI. The J segment lost 5 bases and the V segment lost 4 bases, leaving 5 bases of the junction unmatched. The CDR3 DNA follows: TGTGCCAGCAGTGCCGACAGGGGGCGAGACAATGAGCAGTTCTTC. This translates into CASSADRGRDNEQFF.

V and J are TRBV7-2 and TRBJ1-1, with D tentatively TRBD1 (5 bases). CDR3 length: 18 residues. Per germline, CDR1 SGHTA and CDR2 FQGNSA. Trimming removed 1 base at V and 1 base at J, with 19 bases between. The CDR3 nucleotides read TGTGCCAGCAGCTTAGAGCCGGCCGGGAGGGGCAGGAACACTGAAGCTTTCTTT. Residues: CASSLEPAGRGRNTEAFF.

This chain uses TRBV7-2 with TRBJ2-7; 9 bases agree with TRBD2. This CDR3 contains 14 residues. Germline-derived CDR1 and CDR2 are SGHTA and FQGNSA. V was clipped by 6 bases and J by 6 bases; unmatched bases: 9. The DNA for the CDR3 is TGTGCCAGCAGACCGGGACTAGCAGGGGGCGAGCAGTACTTC. Amino acid sequence: CASRPGLAGGEQYF.

The chain couples TRBV10-3 to TRBJ1-4; D is uncertain. The CDR3 is 15 amino acids. Per the germline V gene, CDR1 is ENHRY and CDR2 is SYGVKD. Between the trimmed V and J ends, which lost 8 bases and 8 bases, there was a span of 21 bases. The CDR3 is CAIPADEFRWEKLFF. The CDR3 bases are TGTGCCATCCCCGCGGATGAGTTCAGATGGGAAAAACTGTTTTTT.

This chain uses TRBV7-9 with TRBJ1-3, with TRBD1 matching 7 bases. This CDR3 has 15 amino acids. Looked up from germline, CDR1 is SEHNR and CDR2 is FQNEAQ (reference sequence). The trim removed 4 bases at V and 0 bases at J, leaving 3 bases unmatched. The CDR3 DNA reads as TGTGCCAGCAGCTCCCAGGGGGGCTCTGGAAACACCATATATTTT. Its translation is CASSSQGGSGNTIYF.